These 23 T cell receptor beta chains were all obtained from the same sample, sequenced in a study of blood T cell repertoires in COVID-19 (dated by TCRdb to about 2020). Library method: the immunoSEQ multiplex PCR assay. In TCRdb, the immuneACCESS table is reduced to in-frame sequences with V and J assigned. These tables do not hold every clone; where another copy was compared, an unresolved V gene accounts for under half, and the others remain unexplained. This sample gives about 110,000 clones in total; less than 85% of them show up just once. Around 4% of the sample is in the top ten clones. Source material: peripheral blood. The receptors shown here come from a woman aged 80 or older with acute or convalescent COVID-19.

In this sample, this clone turned up once. The chain has TRBV7-6 and TRBJ1-2, with 9 bases fitting TRBD1. The CDR3 is made up of 15 amino acids. The J segment lost 7 bases and the V segment lost 2 bases, leaving 8 bases of the junction unmatched. Germline loops: CDR1 SGHVS, CDR2 FNYEAQ. The CDR3 loop reads CASSLYRGLGGGYTF. In DNA, the CDR3 is TGTGCCAGCAGCTTATACAGGGGGCTTGGGGGTGGCTACACCTTC.

This chain links TRBV19 with TRBJ1-1, with 7 bases that match TRBD1. The CDR3 totals 14 residues. Unmatched junction bases numbered 2, after V lost 4 bases and J lost 0 bases. The germline V gene encodes CDR1 LNHDA and CDR2 SQIVND (reference sequence). The CDR3 DNA reads TGTGCCAGTAGTAAGGGACAGCTGAACACTGAAGCTTTCTTT. Its translation is CASSKGQLNTEAFF.

V is TRBV28 and J is TRBJ1-5; D not certain. Deletions cut 5 bases from V and 0 bases from J, with 14 bases between. Germline lookup yields CDR1 MDHEN and CDR2 SYDVKM. The CDR3 runs 16 residues. CDR3 nucleotide sequence: TGTGCCAGCAGTCCCGGCCGAGGGTATAGCAATCAGCCCCAGCATTTT. Its translation is CASSPGRGYSNQPQHF.

The chain couples TRBV3-1 (or the pseudogene TRBV3-2) to TRBJ1-1; D possibly corresponds to TRBD1 (5 bases). This CDR3 is 14 amino acids long. CDR1 LGHDT and CDR2 YNNKEL come from the germline V gene (reference sequence). Trimming left V 4 bases short and J 1 base short, with 10 bases between. The chain's CDR3 is CASSRAGGNTEAFF. DNA of the CDR3: TGTGCCAGCAGCCGGGCGGGGGGGAACACTGAAGCTTTCTTT.

Written as DNA, the CDR3 is TGTGCCAGCAGCCCCCGCGCGGGTTTAACCGGGGAGCTGTTTTTT. It specifies CASSPRAGLTGELFF. This sequence joins TRBV4-2 and TRBJ2-2; D might be TRBD2 (5 bases). This CDR3 contains 15 residues. V dropped 4 bases and J dropped 5 bases, with 14 bases sitting between them. From germline, CDR1 is LGHNA and CDR2 YNFKEQ.

The chain uses TRBV7-9 and TRBJ2-3, with D perhaps TRBD2 (6 bases). In germline, CDR1 is SEHNR, CDR2 FQNEAQ (reference sequence). There are 15 residues in the CDR3. Between the trimmed V and J ends, which lost 2 bases and 2 bases, there was a span of 11 bases. The CDR3 DNA reads as TGTGCCAGCAGCTTAAAGAGCGGGCCCACAGATACGCAGTATTTT. It specifies CASSLKSGPTDTQYF.

The chain is built from TRBV18 and TRBJ2-5, with 12 bases identical to TRBD2. Germline V lookup: CDR1 KGHSH, CDR2 LQKENI. There are 17 residues in the CDR3. With V trimmed by 2 bases and J by 5 bases, 9 bases remained unmatched. This CDR3 is CASSPSPTSGSSETQYF. In nucleotides, the CDR3 is TGTGCCAGCTCACCATCCCCGACTAGCGGGAGTTCGGAGACCCAGTACTTC.

The rearrangement joins TRBV7-2 to TRBJ2-5; tentatively, D is TRBD1 (6 bases). Between the trimmed V and J ends, which lost 2 bases and 2 bases, there was a span of 12 bases. Germline-derived CDR1 and CDR2 are SGHTA and FQGNSA. This CDR3 is built from 15 residues. The CDR3 here is CASSLSPQGQETQYF. The CDR3 DNA follows: TGTGCCAGCAGCTTATCCCCACAGGGACAAGAGACCCAGTACTTC.

The chain is built from TRBV6-6 and TRBJ2-7, with TRBD2 matching over 8 bases. The CDR3 extends over 15 amino acids. Germline CDR1 and CDR2: MNHNY and SVGAGI (reference sequence). V trimming: 3 bases; J trimming: 0 bases; junction bases outside the gene matches: 4. CDR3 region: CASSYRGGSSYEQYF. The CDR3 coding sequence is TGTGCCAGCAGTTATCGCGGGGGGTCCTCCTACGAGCAGTACTTC.

V is TRBV10-3 and J is TRBJ2-7; tentatively, D is TRBD2 (6 bases). V was trimmed by 6 bases and J by 7 bases, leaving 13 bases between them. Germline lookup yields CDR1 ENHRY and CDR2 SYGVKD. This CDR3 contains 12 residues. Here the CDR3 DNA reads TGTGCCATCAGGGGCGGGACGGGGGAGCAGTACTTC. This translates into CAIRGGTGEQYF.

The V and J genes are TRBV10-1 and TRBJ2-1; 8 nucleotides align to TRBD1. The CDR3 consists of 16 residues. The germline V gene has CDR1 WNHNN and CDR2 SYGVQD (reference sequence). V lost 3 bases and J lost 6; bases outside the gene matches: 10. The CDR3 loop reads CASSDTETRGPNEQFF. The CDR3 nucleotides read TGCGCCAGCAGTGACACCGAAACCAGGGGGCCCAATGAGCAGTTCTTC.

This chain uses TRBV11-3 with TRBJ2-5, with 12 nucleotides matching TRBD2. Germline V gene lookup returns CDR1 SGHNT and CDR2 YENEEA. The CDR3 loop spans 15 amino acids. V lost 4 bases, J lost 5 bases, and 5 bases stayed unmatched. The CDR3 DNA reads TGTGCCAGCAGCTCCCTAGCGGGGGGGCTTGAGACCCAGTACTTC. Protein sequence: CASSSLAGGLETQYF.

V usage is TRBV29-1 and J usage is TRBJ2-7; unclear D gene. Looked up from germline, CDR1 is SQVTM and CDR2 is ANQGSEA. The CDR3 covers 14 residues. Trimming shortened V by 4 bases and J by 3 bases, and 16 bases separated the two germline ends. The CDR3 loop is CSVVQITRRYEQYF. CDR3 bases: TGCAGCGTTGTTCAGATAACCCGCCGCTACGAGCAGTACTTC.

This clone was seen only a few times. The J gene is TRBJ1-3, the V gene TRBV9; TRBD1 is a possible D gene (6 bases). Germline assignment: CDR1 SGDLS and CDR2 YYNGEE. The CDR3 length is 16 residues. V lost 3 bases to trimming and J lost 4 bases, with 17 bases between them. The CDR3 sequence is CASSGSGAPGGNTIYF. As DNA, the CDR3 is TGTGCCAGCAGCGGGTCAGGGGCCCCGGGGGGAAACACCATATATTTT.

This sequence joins TRBV6-1 and TRBJ2-3; tentatively, D is TRBD1 (5 bases). This CDR3 comprises 14 residues. Trimming stripped 2 bases from V and 2 bases from J, with 8 bases between. Germline V lookup: CDR1 MNHNS, CDR2 SASEGT. CDR3 residues: CASSEQGHTDTQYF. The CDR3 bases are TGTGCCAGCAGTGAACAGGGCCACACAGATACGCAGTATTTT.

This clone occurred once. This chain links TRBV27 with TRBJ2-7, with D perhaps TRBD1 (5 bases). Looked up from germline, CDR1 is MNHEY and CDR2 is SMNVEV (reference sequence). V dropped 9 bases and J dropped 2 bases, with 23 bases sitting between them. This CDR3 has 16 amino acids. CDR3 amino acids: CAREDLQETKAYEQYF. CDR3 nucleotide sequence: TGTGCCAGAGAAGACTTACAGGAAACCAAAGCCTACGAGCAGTACTTC.

The chain employs TRBV6-6 and TRBJ1-2; 9 bases line up with TRBD1. This CDR3 comprises 15 residues. V shed 11 bases, J shed 1 base, and the junction held 11 bases outside the gene matches. Germline assignment: CDR1 MNHNY and CDR2 SVGAGI (reference sequence). The CDR3 is CAAKTGGRDNYGYTF. As DNA, the CDR3 is TGTGCCGCCAAAACAGGGGGCAGAGATAACTATGGCTACACCTTC.

The genes are TRBV18 and TRBJ2-1; 7 bases agree with TRBD1. The V gene's germline CDR1 is KGHSH and CDR2 LQKENI. The CDR3 extends over 14 amino acids. V lost 1 base to trimming and J lost 10 bases; unmatched junction nucleotides: 7. The CDR3 is CASSPRRQGEEQFF. The DNA of the CDR3 is TGTGCCAGCTCACCACGCAGACAGGGAGAAGAGCAGTTCTTC.

Remarks on this clone: The germline gene is not matched at one end of the junction; a read error may be the cause. Other DNA sequences in the same sample also yield this CDR3. The rearrangement links TRBV30 to TRBJ2-5; tentatively, D is TRBD2 (6 bases). The CDR3 sequence is 13 residues long. Germline CDR1 reads GTSNPN; CDR2 reads SVGIG (reference sequence). The CDR3 is CAWSGLLVETQYF. The CDR3, as DNA: TGCGCCTGGAGCGGACTATTAGTCGAGACCCAGTACTTC.

This chain uses TRBV30 with TRBJ1-5; D gene uncertain. Trimming cost V 3 bases and J 3 bases, with 15 bases left between them. Germline CDR1 and CDR2: GTSNPN and SVGIG (reference sequence). The length of the CDR3 is 15 residues. CDR3 nucleotide sequence: TGTGCCTGGAGCCAAGACCAGGTCTACAATCAGCCCCAGCATTTT. The encoded protein is CAWSQDQVYNQPQHF. Using reference TRBV30 and TRBJ1-5 for the parts outside the CDR3, the full variable domain is SQTIHQWPATLVQPVGSPLSLECTVEGTSNPNLYWYRQAAGRGLQLLFYSVGIGQISSEVPQNLSASRPQDRQFILSSKKLLLSDSGFYLCAWSQDQVYNQPQHFGDGTRLSIL.

This clone has just a few counts. This chain links TRBV5-6 with TRBJ1-2, with 7 bases that match TRBD1. The ends lost 2 bases at V and 4 bases at J; junction bases unmatched: 5. The germline CDR1 and CDR2 sequences are SGHDT and YYEEEE. The CDR3 length is 14 residues. The CDR3 sequence: CASSFPAGGYGYTF. CDR3 DNA: TGTGCCAGCAGCTTTCCGGCAGGGGGCTATGGCTACACCTTC.

The chain's CDR3 is CASAGFQGSYNEQFF. The CDR3 nucleotides are TGTGCCAGCGCGGGGTTCCAGGGCTCCTACAATGAGCAGTTCTTC. The chain joins TRBV11-2 to TRBJ2-1, with D tentatively TRBD2 (6 bases). The germline gives CDR1 SGHAT, CDR2 FQNNGV. CDR3 length equals 15 residues. V lost 8 bases to trimming and J lost 0 bases, with 14 bases between them.

The V call is TRBV3-1 (or the pseudogene TRBV3-2), the J call TRBJ1-2, with 7 bases that match TRBD1. CDR1 and CDR2 from the germline V gene are LGHDT and YNNKEL (reference sequence). Unmatched junction bases numbered 8, after V lost 2 bases and J lost 5 bases. This CDR3 has 15 residues. Here the CDR3 reads CASSQILGGSYGYTF. The CDR3 nucleotides are TGTGCCAGCAGCCAAATTTTAGGGGGCTCGTATGGCTACACCTTC.